This T cell receptor (gamma chain) is drawn from a study of Vδ1+ human thymocytes. The template was reverse-transcribed extracted RNA. CDR3 amplicons came from multiplex PCR with pooled V-gene forward and constant-region reverse primers. TCRdb re-identified clones in the multiplex PCR reads via CATT. In the table there are 36,000 or so gamma-chain clones, around 20% of which are singletons. This clone was observed a handful of times. The antigen remains unidentified. After alphabeta T cell depletion, CD3+ Vdelta1+ Vdelta2- thymocytes were sorted. Sorted Vdelta1+ thymocytes were about 98% to 99.6% pure. Study conclusions and caveats: Highly polyclonal TRG and TRD repertoires with Gaussian CDR3 length distributions appeared in thymus. The authors advised highly purified populations and single-cell validation. Unlike peripheral blood Vdelta1+ controls, thymic delta-chain sequences included around 21% Vdelta2 and few Vdelta3.

The germline gives CDR1 VTNTFY, CDR2 YDVSTARD (reference sequence). V dropped 0 bases and J dropped 12; count of bases not matched to a gene: 5. The CDR3 sequence is 11 residues long. The receptor comes from a girl less than two years old who had congenital heart surgery. What was sequenced was Vdelta1+ gamma-delta thymocytes from the thymus. Regarding subset: FACS-sorted CD3+ TCRalphabeta- TCRVdelta1+ TCRVdelta2- thymocytes. The gene calls are TRGV3 and TRGJ1 or TRGJ2. The CDR3 DNA sequence: TGTGCCACCTGGGACAGGTTTAGGAAACTCTTT. Its protein product is CATWDRFRKLF.